The 27 T cell receptor beta chains below come from one sample, sequenced in a study of cytomegalovirus exposure and HLA in healthy donors (dated by TCRdb to 2017 to 2019). Library creation used the immunoSEQ multiplex PCR assay. For the multiplex PCR, a mixture combining 60 forward primers for TCR Vbeta segments and 13 reverse primers for TCR Jbeta segments was used. Not all clones reach the TCRdb copy of this immuneACCESS table, which keeps in-frame sequences only. Checked studies attribute under half of the gap to unresolved V genes and leave the rest unexplained. The sample table contains 150,000 to 200,000 clones; only one count was recorded for approximately 84% of them. The ten largest account for 0.38% of the sample. The sample was PBMCs. These receptors were taken from a boy aged 2-15 years in good health and CMV-seronegative.

The V gene is TRBV5-1, the J gene TRBJ2-1, with a weak D call TRBD2 (6 bases). CDR1 and CDR2 (germline): SGHRS, YFSETQ. CDR3 length: 16 residues. Trimming shortened V by 0 bases and J by 0 bases, and 10 bases separated the two germline ends. In nucleotides, the CDR3 is TGCGCCAGCAGCTTGGTGGAGGGGAGCTCCTACAATGAGCAGTTCTTC. Its protein is CASSLVEGSSYNEQFF.

The rearrangement uses TRBV28 and TRBJ2-5; 9 positions agree with TRBD1. After removal of 6 bases from V and 7 bases from J, the junction contained 9 bases not matched to a gene. Germline V gene sequence: CDR1 MDHEN, CDR2 SYDVKM. CDR3 size: 14 residues. The CDR3 loop is CASSPSTGGATQYF. The CDR3 bases are TGTGCCAGCAGCCCTAGTACAGGGGGCGCGACCCAGTACTTC.

This chain connects TRBV7-2 to TRBJ2-2, with a weak D call TRBD1 (6 bases). Per germline, CDR1 SGHTA and CDR2 FQGNSA. The CDR3 runs 16 residues. V lost 1 base and J 1 base, leaving 10 bases between the germline ends. The CDR3 DNA follows: TGTGCCAGCAGCTTAGGGCCAGGGGAGAACACCGGGGAGCTGTTTTTT. Its translation is CASSLGPGENTGELFF. Filled out from reference TRBV7-2 and TRBJ2-2, the complete variable domain reads GAGVSQSPSNKVTEKGKDVELRCDPISGHTALYWYRQSLGQGLEFLIYFQGNSAPDKSGLPSDRFSAERTGGSVSTLTIQRTQQEDSAVYLCASSLGPGENTGELFFGEGSRLTVL.

The chain links TRBV7-9 to TRBJ2-5; 7 nucleotides match TRBD1. Germline loops: CDR1 SEHNR, CDR2 FQNEAQ (reference sequence). The CDR3 covers 14 residues. With 5 bases clipped from V and 4 bases from J, the junction kept 7 bases outside the gene matches. Here the CDR3 DNA reads TGTGCCAGCAGCCACAGAGGACAGGTAGAGACCCAGTACTTC. Encoded protein: CASSHRGQVETQYF.

The chain is built from TRBV5-1 and TRBJ1-2; D might be TRBD1 (6 bases). This CDR3 comprises 18 residues. Germline CDR1 and CDR2: SGHRS and YFSETQ. V shed 4 bases and J shed 0 bases, with 22 bases lying between them. The DNA of the CDR3 is TGCGCCAGCAGCATATCAGGGGAGGGCAGATCCCCTAACTATGGCTACACCTTC. Translation: CASSISGEGRSPNYGYTF.

The chain recombines TRBV5-4 with TRBJ1-5, with D maybe TRBD1 (5 bases). The CDR3 is 14 residues long. Germline CDR1 reads SGHNT; CDR2 reads YYREEE (reference sequence). V shed 2 bases and J shed 8 bases, with 14 bases lying between them. CDR3 loop: CASSFRRQGKPQHF. The CDR3 DNA sequence: TGTGCCAGCAGCTTTAGGCGTCAGGGAAAGCCCCAGCATTTT.

This clone was detected once. V usage is TRBV2 and J usage is TRBJ2-5; 7 bases fit TRBD1. J lost 3 bases, V lost 7 bases, and 5 bases had no gene match. The CDR3 loop spans 13 amino acids. The germline V gene has CDR1 SNHLY and CDR2 FYNNEI. The CDR3: CASIKGTEETQYF. For the CDR3, the DNA is TGTGCCAGCATCAAAGGGACAGAAGAGACCCAGTACTTC.

The V and J genes are TRBV27 and TRBJ1-6, with TRBD1 matching over 8 bases. Germline values: CDR1 MNHEY, CDR2 SMNVEV (reference sequence). The CDR3 is made up of 16 amino acids. V was clipped by 3 bases and J by 7 bases; unmatched bases: 8. This CDR3 reads CASSFDSGGLNSPLHF. For the CDR3, the DNA is TGTGCCAGCAGTTTCGACTCAGGGGGCCTAAATTCACCCCTCCACTTT.

The chain carries TRBV16 and TRBJ2-3; 7 nucleotides line up with TRBD2. Per germline, CDR1 KGHSY and CDR2 FQNENV. The CDR3 loop spans 16 amino acids. With 3 bases clipped from V and 4 bases from J, the junction kept 10 bases outside the gene matches. CDR3 amino acids: CASSHRQAGAADTQYF. The DNA of the CDR3 is TGTGCCAGCAGCCACCGTCAGGCGGGAGCTGCAGATACGCAGTATTTT.

V and J are TRBV30 and TRBJ2-7; D is unresolved. The germline V gene encodes CDR1 GTSNPN and CDR2 SVGIG (reference sequence). Between the trimmed V and J ends, which lost 1 base and 3 bases, there was a span of 10 bases. This CDR3 has 13 amino acids. The CDR3 nucleotides read TGTGCCTGGAGTGCGTACATTATCTACGAGCAGTACTTC. Translation: CAWSAYIIYEQYF. Complete variable domain (other parts from reference TRBV30 and TRBJ2-7): SQTIHQWPATLVQPVGSPLSLECTVEGTSNPNLYWYRQAAGRGLQLLFYSVGIGQISSEVPQNLSASRPQDRQFILSSKKLLLSDSGFYLCAWSAYIIYEQYFGPGTRLTVT.

The chain has TRBV29-1 and TRBJ2-3; D uncertain. The V gene lost 7 bases and the J gene lost 2 bases, with 10 bases spanning the gap. The CDR3 sequence is 12 residues long. Germline CDR1 reads SQVTM; CDR2 reads ANQGSEA. CDR3 sequence (DNA): TGCAGCGCCCTAGTAATCACAGATACGCAGTATTTT. This gives the protein CSALVITDTQYF.

The gene calls are TRBV10-3 and TRBJ2-7, with D perhaps matching TRBD1 (6 bases). Trimming left V 6 bases short and J 2 bases short, with 17 bases between. Germline lookup yields CDR1 ENHRY and CDR2 SYGVKD. The CDR3 totals 15 residues. The CDR3: CAISDPDRTPYEQYF. The CDR3, as DNA: TGTGCCATCAGCGACCCCGACAGGACTCCCTACGAGCAGTACTTC.

The rearrangement links TRBV19 to TRBJ1-3; no reliable D call. Deletions cut 5 bases from V and 0 bases from J, with 8 bases between. The CDR3 contains 14 residues. Looked up from germline, CDR1 is LNHDA and CDR2 is SQIVND (reference sequence). CDR3 sequence reads: CASSRTSSGNTIYF. The DNA of the CDR3 is TGTGCCAGTAGTCGGACTAGCTCTGGAAACACCATATATTTT.

This clone appeared a single time. The chain joins TRBV25-1 to TRBJ2-7; a possible D gene is TRBD1 (5 bases). V was shortened by 6 bases and J by 4 bases, with 16 bases between the two germline ends. CDR3 length equals 14 residues. From germline, CDR1 is MGHDK and CDR2 SYGVNS. CDR3 in amino acids: CASSPPGPGYEQYF. CDR3 DNA sequence: TGTGCCAGCAGCCCCCCCGGTCCAGGGTACGAGCAGTACTTC.

The chain combines TRBV4-1 with TRBJ2-5; TRBD1 aligns across 8 bases. The CDR3 runs 16 residues. From germline, CDR1 is MGHRA and CDR2 YSYEKL. The ends lost 4 bases at V and 3 bases at J; junction bases unmatched: 10. CDR3 protein: CASSRRGQGNKETQYF. CDR3 in DNA: TGCGCCAGCAGCCGCCGAGGACAGGGAAACAAAGAGACCCAGTACTTC.

The chain is built from TRBV19 and TRBJ2-1; D is unclear. The CDR3 sequence is 16 residues long. V lost 1 base and J 0 bases, leaving 10 bases between the germline ends. Germline assignment: CDR1 LNHDA and CDR2 SQIVND (reference sequence). The CDR3 DNA follows: TGTGCCAGTAGTATAGTTAGTGTCGGCTCCTACAATGAGCAGTTCTTC. Encoded protein: CASSIVSVGSYNEQFF.

The chain has TRBV9 and TRBJ2-3; 8 bases map to TRBD1. Germline lookup yields CDR1 SGDLS and CDR2 YYNGEE. The trim removed 4 bases at V and 8 bases at J, leaving 15 bases unmatched. This CDR3 contains 16 residues. The CDR3, as DNA: TGTGCCAGCAGCCTAGGGACAGGTGATGGGATGGGTACGCAGTATTTT. It codes for CASSLGTGDGMGTQYF.

The chain recombines TRBV6-1 with TRBJ2-7, with a weak D call TRBD1 (5 bases). V was trimmed by 4 bases and J by 3 bases, leaving 13 bases between them. The CDR3 extends over 14 amino acids. Per the germline V gene, CDR1 is MNHNS and CDR2 is SASEGT. CDR3 protein: CASSGGSRHYEQYF. The CDR3 DNA reads as TGTGCCAGCAGTGGGGGCTCAAGGCACTACGAGCAGTACTTC.

The V and J genes are TRBV2 and TRBJ2-7; D uncertain. This CDR3 contains 11 residues. V shed 5 bases and J shed 1 base, with 3 bases lying between them. The germline gives CDR1 SNHLY, CDR2 FYNNEI. CDR3: CASSLSYEQYF. DNA for the CDR3: TGTGCCAGCAGTCTATCCTACGAGCAGTACTTC.

A single count supports this clone. This chain connects TRBV6-1 to TRBJ2-7; 7 nucleotides line up with TRBD2. Trimming at V came to 5 bases and at J to 7 bases, leaving 11 bases not matched to a gene. The germline gives CDR1 MNHNS, CDR2 SASEGT. This CDR3 region has 14 residues. CDR3 in DNA: TGTGCCAGCAGTTATTTAGCGGGCCCATGGGAGCAGTACTTC. Protein sequence: CASSYLAGPWEQYF.

This clone was observed a few times. V gene TRBV4-1 combines with J gene TRBJ2-7, with D maybe TRBD1 (6 bases). V gave up 2 bases and J gave up 1 base, with 12 bases separating them. This CDR3 has 15 residues. Germline V CDR1 and CDR2: MGHRA, YSYEKL. The CDR3 bases are TGCGCCAGCAGCCAACCGGACAGCTTTTCCTACGAGCAGTACTTC. Translated: CASSQPDSFSYEQYF.

The V gene is TRBV2, the J gene TRBJ2-7; 7 bases agree with TRBD1. The CDR3 consists of 13 residues. V gave up 5 bases and J gave up 5 bases; unmatched junction bases: 6. The germline V gene encodes CDR1 SNHLY and CDR2 FYNNEI. In DNA form, the CDR3 reads TGTGCCAGCAGTACCGGACAGGCGAACGAGCAGTACTTC. Translation: CASSTGQANEQYF.

This chain links TRBV28 with TRBJ2-1; TRBD2 agrees at 9 bases. This CDR3 comprises 15 residues. The trim removed 6 bases at V and 1 base at J, leaving 4 bases unmatched. Germline V gives CDR1 MDHEN, CDR2 SYDVKM. DNA of the CDR3: TGTGCCAGCAGGATCCTAGCGGGGTCCTACAATGAGCAGTTCTTC. Translated: CASRILAGSYNEQFF.

Only one count was recorded for this clone. The chain links TRBV19 to TRBJ2-3; D not certain. Germline CDR1 is LNHDA and CDR2 is SQIVND (reference sequence). This CDR3 has 15 residues. The ends were cut back, 4 bases at V and 2 bases at J, with 13 bases in the middle. CDR3 nucleotide sequence: TGTGCCAGTAGTACCTCCGGTAGATTCACAGATACGCAGTATTTT. It specifies CASSTSGRFTDTQYF. The full variable domain, completed using reference TRBV19 and TRBJ2-3, is DGGITQSPKYLFRKEGQNVTLSCEQNLNHDAMYWYRQDPGQGLRLIYYSQIVNDFQKGDIAEGYSVSREKKESFPLTVTSAQKNPTAFYLCASSTSGRFTDTQYFGPGTRLTVL.

The genes are TRBV7-9 and TRBJ1-1; possible D gene TRBD1, 5 bases. The ends were cut back, 2 bases at V and 1 base at J, with 14 bases in the middle. Looked up from germline, CDR1 is SEHNR and CDR2 is FQNEAQ (reference sequence). CDR3 length: 16 residues. The CDR3 is CASSLWAGAPNTEAFF. The CDR3, as DNA: TGTGCCAGCAGCTTATGGGCTGGGGCGCCGAACACTGAAGCTTTCTTT. The full variable domain, with the rest looked up from reference TRBV7-9 and TRBJ1-1, is DTGVSQNPRHKITKRGQNVTFRCDPISEHNRLYWYRQTLGQGPEFLTYFQNEAQLEKSRLLSDRFSAERPKGSFSTLEIQRTEQGDSAMYLCASSLWAGAPNTEAFFGQGTRLTVV.

The chain recombines TRBV27 with TRBJ2-1; D unresolved. The V and J ends lost 3 bases and 2 bases respectively, with 8 bases between them. This CDR3 is built from 14 residues. Germline V gene data show CDR1 as MNHEY and CDR2 as SMNVEV (reference sequence). CDR3 in DNA: TGTGCCAGCAGTTTCGAGGCCGCCTACAATGAGCAGTTCTTC. Amino acid sequence: CASSFEAAYNEQFF.

The chain carries TRBV7-3 and TRBJ2-3; unclear D gene. V lost 0 bases and J lost 1, with 11 bases in between. Germline lookup yields CDR1 SGHTA and CDR2 FQGTGA. The CDR3 covers 16 residues. Here the CDR3 reads CASSLTARWGTDTQYF. The CDR3 region has the DNA TGTGCCAGCAGCTTAACGGCCAGGTGGGGCACAGATACGCAGTATTTT.